The source of this T cell receptor beta chain is a study of graft-versus-host responses after intestinal transplantation. Remarks on this clone: Its matching antigen is unknown.

Here immunoSEQ multiplex PCR was the method, and the copy in TCRdb shows in-frame clones only, minus some. The sample consists of about 120,000 clones, 90% of them appearing once. The TCR sequence derives from a human donor who received an intestinal transplant. The sample consisted of unstimulated CD4+ T cells sorted from spleen or lymph node cells, taken before intestinal transplant.

CDR3 nucleotide sequence: TGCGCCAGCAGGACTCCGGGACAGGTCAACACCGGGGAGCTGTTTTTT. Amino acids: CASRTPGQVNTGELFF. The V call is TRBV10-2, the J call TRBJ2-2; 8 bases fit TRBD1. Losses at the gene ends were 6 bases for V and 2 bases for J; bases not matched to a gene: 8. This CDR3 spans 16 amino acids. Germline V CDR1 and CDR2: WSHSY, SAAADI.